One sample yielded the 24 T cell receptor beta chains listed below, sequenced in a study of cytomegalovirus exposure and HLA in healthy donors. Here immunoSEQ multiplex PCR was the method, and the copy in TCRdb shows in-frame clones only, minus some. This table holds 120,000 or so clones, 86% found once. The sequenced sample consisted of PBMCs. The receptors derive from a young man in good health and CMV-seronegative.

The chain joins TRBV2 to TRBJ1-1; 7 nucleotides agree with TRBD1. V shed 5 bases, J shed 2 bases, and the junction held 2 bases outside the gene matches. The length of the CDR3 is 13 residues. Germline CDR1 reads SNHLY; CDR2 reads FYNNEI. The CDR3 nucleotides read TGTGCCAGCAGTTGGGACAGAAACACTGAAGCTTTCTTT. Its protein is CASSWDRNTEAFF.

The J gene is TRBJ2-1, the V gene TRBV19, with TRBD2 matching 9 bases. Germline CDR1 is LNHDA and CDR2 is SQIVND (reference sequence). The CDR3 extends over 16 amino acids. V shed 4 bases and J 2 bases; nucleotides not matched to a gene: 6. CDR3 nucleotides: TGTGCCAGTAGTACCCGGACTAGCGAGGCCTACAATGAGCAGTTCTTC. This sequence encodes CASSTRTSEAYNEQFF. The full variable domain, in which reference TRBV19 and TRBJ2-1 provide the parts outside the CDR3, is DGGITQSPKYLFRKEGQNVTLSCEQNLNHDAMYWYRQDPGQGLRLIYYSQIVNDFQKGDIAEGYSVSREKKESFPLTVTSAQKNPTAFYLCASSTRTSEAYNEQFFGPGTRLTVL.

This sequence joins TRBV5-1 and TRBJ2-3; the D is unclear. Deletions cut 4 bases from V and 6 bases from J, with 9 bases between. Germline-derived CDR1 and CDR2 are SGHRS and YFSETQ. The length of the CDR3 is 12 residues. The CDR3 spells CASSPSLDTQYF. The CDR3, as DNA: TGCGCCAGCAGCCCCTCACTTGATACGCAGTATTTT.

V gene TRBV5-8 combines with J gene TRBJ1-5; tentatively, D is TRBD1 (5 bases). The V end was cut by 4 bases, the J end by 7 bases, with 12 bases between. There are 13 residues in the CDR3. Germline-derived CDR1 and CDR2 are SGHTS and YDEGEE. The CDR3 is CASSRRWGQPQHF. CDR3 coding DNA: TGTGCCAGCAGCCGCCGGTGGGGCCAGCCCCAGCATTTT.

The chain uses TRBV6-6 and TRBJ2-3; D not resolved. Germline loops: CDR1 MNHNY, CDR2 SVGAGI (reference sequence). The CDR3 is 12 amino acids. Trimming left V 2 bases short and J 6 bases short, with 6 bases between. The CDR3 region is CASSYARDTQYF. CDR3 bases: TGTGCCAGCAGTTACGCTCGGGATACGCAGTATTTT.

The sample holds one count of this clone. V is TRBV6-1 and J is TRBJ2-3; weak D call: TRBD1 (6 bases). The length of the CDR3 is 14 residues. The V and J ends lost 10 bases and 0 bases respectively, with 14 bases between them. Germline CDR1 reads MNHNS; CDR2 reads SASEGT. CDR3 sequence: CATGGQFSTDTQYF. The CDR3, as DNA: TGTGCCACCGGCGGACAGTTTAGCACAGATACGCAGTATTTT.

This chain uses TRBV7-8 with TRBJ2-7, with 11 bases lining up with TRBD2. The CDR3 consists of 15 residues. The ends lost 5 bases at V and 5 bases at J; junction bases unmatched: 8. The germline gives CDR1 SGHVS, CDR2 FQNEAQ. The DNA for the CDR3 is TGTGCCAGCAGCCCACTAGCGGGAGCGGAGGACGAGCAGTACTTC. Encoded protein: CASSPLAGAEDEQYF.

This clone was seen just once. This chain connects TRBV30 to TRBJ2-1; TRBD2 matches at 8 bases. Germline values: CDR1 GTSNPN, CDR2 SVGIG (reference sequence). The J segment lost 3 bases and the V segment lost 3 bases, leaving 7 bases of the junction unmatched. The CDR3 extends over 15 amino acids. The CDR3 spells CAWRSLAEIYNEQFF. In DNA, the CDR3 is TGTGCCTGGAGGTCACTAGCGGAGATCTACAATGAGCAGTTCTTC.

The chain couples TRBV5-1 to TRBJ2-5; 7 bases line up with TRBD1. With V trimmed by 4 bases and J by 6 bases, 18 bases remained unmatched. Germline V lookup: CDR1 SGHRS, CDR2 YFSETQ. This CDR3 spans 17 amino acids. CDR3 region: CASSPTRDSPNTKTQYF. CDR3 nucleotides: TGCGCCAGCAGCCCCACCCGGGACAGCCCAAATACGAAGACCCAGTACTTC.

The chain uses TRBV5-3 and TRBJ1-3; 8 nucleotides match TRBD1. TRBV5-3 is classed as an ORF, of uncertain function. CDR3 size: 18 residues. Unmatched junction bases numbered 17, after V lost 9 bases and J lost 0 bases. Here the CDR3 DNA reads TGTGCCACCACCGGCCCCGGGACAGGTAATAGCTCTGGAAACACCATATATTTT. Translated, it gives CATTGPGTGNSSGNTIYF.

The sample holds one count of this clone. The chain recombines TRBV11-2 with TRBJ1-4, with D possibly being TRBD1 (5 bases). The CDR3 contains 14 residues. Trimming shortened V by 5 bases and J by 4 bases, and 11 bases separated the two germline ends. Germline CDR1 SGHAT, CDR2 FQNNGV. The CDR3 nucleotides read TGTGCCAGCAGCCCGGGACTGATTAATGAAAAACTGTTTTTT. Translation gives CASSPGLINEKLFF.

This chain uses TRBV4-2 with TRBJ2-3; the match to TRBD1 covers 7 bases. The CDR3 contains 16 residues. Germline-derived CDR1 and CDR2 are LGHNA and YNFKEQ. The ends lost 0 bases at V and 4 bases at J; junction bases unmatched: 7. In DNA, the CDR3 is TGTGCCAGCAGCCAAGAGGCTAGTCAGGGGGCAGATACGCAGTATTTT. This translates into CASSQEASQGADTQYF.

Concerning this clone: The identical CDR3 is also encoded by other nucleotide sequences in the sample. The rearrangement links TRBV5-1 to TRBJ1-2, with TRBD1 matching over 7 bases. J gave up 4 bases and V 4 bases, and 4 bases lay outside the gene matches. CDR1 SGHRS and CDR2 YFSETQ come from the germline V gene. This CDR3 spans 13 amino acids. For the CDR3, the DNA is TGCGCCAGCAGCCCAGGGACAGTCTATGGCTACACCTTC. Its translation: CASSPGTVYGYTF. The entire variable domain, with the rest obtained from reference TRBV5-1 and TRBJ1-2, is as follows: KAGVTQTPRYLIKTRGQQVTLSCSPISGHRSVSWYQQTPGQGLQFLFEYFSETQRNKGNFPGRFSGRQFSNSRSEMNVSTLELGDSALYLCASSPGTVYGYTFGSGTRLTVV.

This chain joins TRBV6-1 and TRBJ2-1, with 16 nucleotides matching TRBD2. The germline CDR1 and CDR2 sequences are MNHNS and SASEGT. The CDR3 is made up of 19 amino acids. Losses at the gene ends were 3 bases for V and 7 bases for J; bases not matched to a gene: 12. The CDR3 sequence: CASSERGLAGGLGGNEQFF. CDR3 nucleotides: TGTGCCAGCAGTGAGAGGGGACTAGCGGGGGGGCTGGGTGGAAATGAGCAGTTCTTC.

The chain joins TRBV5-6 to TRBJ1-1; the D is unclear. This CDR3 contains 12 residues. The V gene lost 2 bases and the J gene lost 7 bases, with 9 bases spanning the gap. CDR1 is SGHDT and CDR2 is YYEEEE in the germline V gene. The CDR3 coding sequence is TGTGCCAGCAGCTTTAGGAGCCATGAAGCTTTCTTT. Its translation is CASSFRSHEAFF.

The chain links TRBV30 to TRBJ1-3, with TRBD1 identical over 9 bases. There are 16 residues in the CDR3. The germline gives CDR1 GTSNPN, CDR2 SVGIG (reference sequence). J was trimmed by 0 bases and V by 2 bases; bases with no gene match: 5. The CDR3 DNA reads TGTGCCTGGAGTCCAGGACAGGGGAGCTCTGGAAACACCATATATTTT. Translated, it gives CAWSPGQGSSGNTIYF.

The chain joins TRBV5-1 to TRBJ2-7, with TRBD1 matching over 8 bases. CDR3 length: 14 residues. The V segment lost 6 bases and the J segment 2 bases; nucleotides outside the gene matches: 7. CDR1 is SGHRS and CDR2 is YFSETQ in the germline V gene. CDR3 nucleotide sequence: TGCGCCAGCACCTTTACACAGGGGGCCTACGAGCAGTACTTC. Translating gives CASTFTQGAYEQYF.

The gene calls are TRBV5-1 and TRBJ2-1; the match to TRBD1 covers 8 bases. Losses at the gene ends were 2 bases for V and 6 bases for J; bases not matched to a gene: 4. The CDR3 loop spans 14 amino acids. Germline assignment: CDR1 SGHRS and CDR2 YFSETQ. The CDR3, as DNA: TGCGCCAGCAGCTTCTCGGGGACAGGCAATGAGCAGTTCTTC. This translates into CASSFSGTGNEQFF.

The chain links TRBV25-1 to TRBJ1-5; no clear D. CDR3 length equals 14 residues. Trimming pared 3 bases from V and 5 bases from J, leaving 11 bases between. In germline, CDR1 is MGHDK, CDR2 SYGVNS. The CDR3 DNA sequence: TGTGCCAGCAGTGACGTCCGGTCCGATCAGCCCCAGCATTTT. Its translation: CASSDVRSDQPQHF.

This chain joins TRBV19 and TRBJ2-5; D remains unclear. CDR1 is LNHDA, CDR2 SQIVND, per germline (reference sequence). The CDR3 runs to 14 residues. V lost 1 base, J lost 0 bases, and 6 bases lay in between. The CDR3 loop reads CASSIGHNQETQYF. In DNA, the CDR3 is TGTGCCAGTAGTATAGGACACAACCAAGAGACCCAGTACTTC.

The rearrangement uses TRBV7-8 and TRBJ1-4; the D gene is possibly TRBD1 (6 bases). Germline V gene data show CDR1 as SGHVS and CDR2 as FQNEAQ. Deletions cut 7 bases from V and 2 bases from J, with 14 bases between. The CDR3 runs 15 residues. The CDR3 DNA follows: TGTGCCAGCACCTCCCCCAGGGGTACTAATGAAAAACTGTTTTTT. Protein sequence: CASTSPRGTNEKLFF.

The V and J genes are TRBV19 and TRBJ2-7; 11 bases agree with TRBD2. Germline V gene sequence: CDR1 LNHDA, CDR2 SQIVND (reference sequence). V was clipped by 5 bases and J by 6 bases; unmatched bases: 15. The CDR3 consists of 17 residues. The CDR3 DNA sequence: TGTGCCAGTAGTTACGGGACTAGCGGTCAAAGCCTACGCGAGCAGTACTTC. The encoded protein is CASSYGTSGQSLREQYF. Based on the CDR3 plus reference TRBV19 and TRBJ2-7, the full variable domain is DGGITQSPKYLFRKEGQNVTLSCEQNLNHDAMYWYRQDPGQGLRLIYYSQIVNDFQKGDIAEGYSVSREKKESFPLTVTSAQKNPTAFYLCASSYGTSGQSLREQYFGPGTRLTVT.

The rearrangement links TRBV11-2 to TRBJ2-7; the match to TRBD1 covers 7 bases. The CDR3 loop spans 15 amino acids. Trimming at V came to 5 bases and at J to 1 base, leaving 8 bases not matched to a gene. Looked up from germline, CDR1 is SGHAT and CDR2 is FQNNGV. The CDR3 DNA follows: TGTGCCAGCAGCCCAGGGGGTCCGGCGTCCTACGAGCAGTACTTC. This codes for CASSPGGPASYEQYF.

The V gene is TRBV5-6, the J gene TRBJ1-1; TRBD1 matches 8 bases. CDR1 SGHDT and CDR2 YYEEEE come from the germline V gene. J gave up 6 bases and V 1 base, and 5 bases lay outside the gene matches. This CDR3 has 14 amino acids. CDR3 in amino acids: CASSLWAGGPEAFF. For the CDR3, the DNA is TGTGCCAGCAGCTTGTGGGCAGGGGGCCCTGAAGCTTTCTTT.